Detailed here is one TCR beta chain. Its matching antigen is unknown. Primed by a sample-barcoded 5' primer and a J-beta primer mix, a second PCR proceeded for about 6 to 12 cycles. TCRdb passed the 5' RACE reads through MiXCR, listing each CDR3 protein once. The sample has roughly 2 million distinct CDR3 sequences, 49% seen once. The data belong to a study of blood T cells in healthy people across ages. Findings and caveats of the study: It was not known whether donors were CMV positive (a possible confounder of expanded clonotype changes). Donors of long life had a larger count of naive CD4+ cells and greater diversity than aged donors.

Trimming removed 6 bases from V and 2 bases from J; junction bases left unmatched: 8. Germline V gene sequence: CDR1 MNHEY, CDR2 SMNVEV (reference sequence). The CDR3 has 15 amino acids. The rearrangement uses TRBV27 and TRBJ2-7; TRBD2 matches at 9 bases. Material for sequencing was blood. This receptor was identified in a woman in her forties in good health. The CDR3 bases are TGTGCCAGCAGCGTGACTAGCGGAATCACCTACGAGCAGTACTTC. Translating gives CASSVTSGITYEQYF.